The 12 T cell receptor beta chains in this list originate from one sample, sequenced in a study of Tregs in tolerant kidney transplant recipients. The nonmyeloablative bone marrow transplants came from related graft donors, with transient mixed chimerism. Method: immunoSEQ multiplex PCR; TCRdb's copy keeps in-frame clones and lacks some. In the table there are tens of thousands of clones, 90% to 95% of which are singletons. The sample in question was CD4+ T cells from blood (PBMCs), obtained 24 months after the transplant. The receptors were gathered from a human patient who received a combined kidney and bone marrow transplant. The graft donor may account for some of the T cells.

This chain uses TRBV11-3 with TRBJ2-1; TRBD1 agrees at 8 bases. This CDR3 is built from 14 residues. Germline CDR1 reads SGHNT; CDR2 reads YENEEA. V shed 5 bases, J shed 4 bases, and the junction held 4 bases outside the gene matches. The CDR3 loop is CASSRTGPYNEQFF. The CDR3 DNA sequence: TGTGCCAGCAGCCGGACAGGGCCGTACAATGAGCAGTTCTTC.

The table lists this clone with a few counts. V usage is TRBV7-2 and J usage is TRBJ1-2; D is unclear. The ends were cut back, 1 base at V and 6 bases at J, with 12 bases in the middle. CDR1 and CDR2 (germline): SGHTA, FQGNSA. The CDR3 loop spans 14 amino acids. The CDR3 sequence is CASSLGSREDGYTF. CDR3 sequence (DNA): TGTGCCAGCAGCTTAGGTTCCCGAGAGGATGGCTACACCTTC.

This sequence joins TRBV7-9 and TRBJ2-5, with a possible D match to TRBD1 (6 bases). The CDR3 has 16 residues. V was pared by 1 base and J by 5 bases, with 17 bases between. CDR1 is SEHNR, CDR2 FQNEAQ, per germline (reference sequence). The CDR3 loop reads CASSLGLAGEGETQYF. CDR3 coding DNA: TGTGCCAGCAGCTTAGGCCTAGCAGGGGAAGGGGAGACCCAGTACTTC.

The chain couples TRBV6-5 to TRBJ2-3; possible D gene TRBD2, 5 bases. Between the trimmed V and J ends, which lost 2 bases and 3 bases, there was a span of 9 bases. The germline gives CDR1 MNHEY, CDR2 SVGAGI. This CDR3 comprises 14 residues. The CDR3 reads CASSYGGYTDTQYF. DNA of the CDR3: TGTGCCAGCAGTTACGGAGGTTATACAGATACGCAGTATTTT.

This clone was picked up a small number of times. This chain uses TRBV27 with TRBJ2-7; 7 positions match TRBD2. Germline trimming cut 7 bases from V and 2 bases from J; bases unmatched to any gene: 8. The CDR3 consists of 14 residues. CDR1 and CDR2 (germline): MNHEY, SMNVEV (reference sequence). In nucleotides, the CDR3 is TGTGCCAGCAATATGGGAGGGAGTGCCTACGAGCAGTACTTC. Its protein product is CASNMGGSAYEQYF.

The chain couples TRBV4-3 to TRBJ2-3, with 10 bases aligning to TRBD2. Per the germline V gene, CDR1 is LGHNA and CDR2 is YSLEER. J gave up 6 bases and V 4 bases, and 4 bases lay outside the gene matches. The CDR3 is 14 amino acids. CDR3 DNA sequence: TGCGCCAGCAGCCGAGCGGGAGGGGCGGATACGCAGTATTTT. It encodes CASSRAGGADTQYF.

The rearrangement joins TRBV18 to TRBJ2-4; D perhaps matches TRBD1 (5 bases). Deletions cut 5 bases from V and 0 bases from J, with 14 bases between. The CDR3 runs 16 residues. Germline V CDR1 and CDR2: KGHSH, LQKENI. CDR3 nucleotides: TGTGCCAGCTCAAATGGACACCCATTAGCCAAAAACATTCAGTACTTC. Translating gives CASSNGHPLAKNIQYF.

The V gene is TRBV4-1, the J gene TRBJ2-7; D possibly corresponds to TRBD2 (6 bases). CDR3 length: 18 residues. Trimming pared 0 bases from V and 2 bases from J, leaving 20 bases between. Germline CDR1 MGHRA, CDR2 YSYEKL. The CDR3 sequence is CASSQDGGTVSYAYEQYF. CDR3 coding DNA: TGCGCCAGCAGCCAAGATGGGGGGACCGTATCGTATGCCTACGAGCAGTACTTC.

This chain uses TRBV7-2 with TRBJ1-2; 9 bases are a match to TRBD1. This CDR3 region has 12 residues. With V trimmed by 5 bases and J by 7 bases, 2 bases remained unmatched. The germline gives CDR1 SGHTA, CDR2 FQGNSA. As DNA, the CDR3 is TGTGCCAGCAGCGGGACAGGGTTTGGCTACACCTTC. It translates to CASSGTGFGYTF. Full variable domain (rest looked up from reference TRBV7-2 and TRBJ1-2): GAGVSQSPSNKVTEKGKDVELRCDPISGHTALYWYRQSLGQGLEFLIYFQGNSAPDKSGLPSDRFSAERTGGSVSTLTIQRTQQEDSAVYLCASSGTGFGYTFGSGTRLTVV.

With respect to this clone: The sample carries other DNA sequences with the same CDR3. This chain uses TRBV25-1 with TRBJ2-3, with unresolved D. Germline assignment: CDR1 MGHDK and CDR2 SYGVNS. The V and J ends lost 7 bases and 1 base respectively, with 6 bases between them. The CDR3 is 12 residues long. The DNA for the CDR3 is TGTGCCAGCAACCGGGGCACAGATACGCAGTATTTT. Protein sequence: CASNRGTDTQYF.

V and J are TRBV9 and TRBJ1-1; D is unresolved. This CDR3 contains 16 residues. Looked up from germline, CDR1 is SGDLS and CDR2 is YYNGEE. V shed 0 bases and J shed 2 bases, with 14 bases lying between them. In nucleotides, the CDR3 is TGTGCCAGCAGCGTAGTGGACTGGACGGTAAACACTGAAGCTTTCTTT. Residues: CASSVVDWTVNTEAFF.

The rearrangement uses TRBV30 and TRBJ1-1; D perhaps matches TRBD1 (5 bases). V was cut by 2 bases and J by 5 bases, with 18 bases left in between. CDR1 and CDR2 (germline): GTSNPN, SVGIG (reference sequence). This CDR3 has 15 residues. The CDR3 sequence is CAWSPRGFRFTEAFF. The CDR3 bases are TGTGCCTGGAGTCCTCGGGGGTTTCGGTTTACTGAAGCTTTCTTT.